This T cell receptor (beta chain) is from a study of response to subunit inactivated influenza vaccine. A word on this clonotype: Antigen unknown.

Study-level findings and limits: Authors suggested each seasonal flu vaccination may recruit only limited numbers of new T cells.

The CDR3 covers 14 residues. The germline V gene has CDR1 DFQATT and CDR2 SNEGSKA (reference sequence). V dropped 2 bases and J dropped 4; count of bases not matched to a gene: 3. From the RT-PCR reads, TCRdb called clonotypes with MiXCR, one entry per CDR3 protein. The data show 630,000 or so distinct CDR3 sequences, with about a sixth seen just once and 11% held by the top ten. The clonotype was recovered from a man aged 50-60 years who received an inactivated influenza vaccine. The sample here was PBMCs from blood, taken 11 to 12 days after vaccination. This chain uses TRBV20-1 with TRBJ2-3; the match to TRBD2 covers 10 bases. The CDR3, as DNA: TGCAGTGCTAGAAGGACTAGCGGCGCAGATACGCAGTATTTT. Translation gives CSARRTSGADTQYF.